The next 18 T cell receptor beta chains were all read from a single sample in a study of blood T cell repertoires in COVID-19. Some clones are missing from TCRdb's copy, which holds only in-frame ones; the method was immunoSEQ multiplex PCR. The profile shows over 80,000 clones, roughly nine tenths of them singletons. The sequenced sample was peripheral blood. The receptors shown here come from a man aged 50 or older with acute or convalescent COVID-19.

The genes are TRBV18 and TRBJ1-6; tentative D call: TRBD1 (5 bases). The V end was cut by 8 bases, the J end by 8 bases, with 7 bases between. Germline CDR1 KGHSH, CDR2 LQKENI. This CDR3 spans 11 amino acids. The CDR3 DNA reads as TGTGCCAGCGCGGGGGATTCACCCCTCCACTTT. This translates into CASAGDSPLHF.

This chain connects TRBV10-2 to TRBJ1-1; tentative D call: TRBD1 (6 bases). This CDR3 comprises 15 residues. From germline, CDR1 is WSHSY and CDR2 SAAADI. V lost 0 bases and J 4 bases, leaving 12 bases between the germline ends. The CDR3 DNA reads TGCGCCAGCAGTGAGTCGGCCAGGGGAGCCACTGAAGCTTTCTTT. Translating gives CASSESARGATEAFF.

The rearrangement joins TRBV11-3 to TRBJ2-2, with TRBD2 matching 7 bases. The trim removed 7 bases at V and 2 bases at J, leaving 7 bases unmatched. CDR1 and CDR2 from the germline V gene are SGHNT and YENEEA. This CDR3 comprises 15 residues. As DNA, the CDR3 is TGTGCCAGCACCGGGCTAGCGGAAAACACCGGGGAGCTGTTTTTT. Amino acid sequence: CASTGLAENTGELFF.

CDR3 loop: CAISSSGINNEQFF. The CDR3 DNA sequence: TGTGCCATCTCCTCTAGCGGGATCAACAATGAGCAGTTCTTC. The rearrangement joins TRBV10-3 to TRBJ2-1, with TRBD2 matching 9 bases. The J segment lost 5 bases and the V segment lost 8 bases, leaving 7 bases of the junction unmatched. This CDR3 spans 14 amino acids. Per the germline V gene, CDR1 is ENHRY and CDR2 is SYGVKD.

The table lists this clone with a few counts. This chain joins TRBV5-1 and TRBJ1-1; the match to TRBD1 covers 7 bases. The germline V gene encodes CDR1 SGHRS and CDR2 YFSETQ. The CDR3 consists of 15 residues. V lost 3 bases, J lost 4 bases, and 9 bases stayed unmatched. The CDR3 is CASSSLGGAVTEAFF. As DNA, the CDR3 is TGCGCCAGCAGCTCGTTAGGGGGCGCGGTCACTGAAGCTTTCTTT. The complete variable domain, with remaining parts taken from reference TRBV5-1 and TRBJ1-1, reads KAGVTQTPRYLIKTRGQQVTLSCSPISGHRSVSWYQQTPGQGLQFLFEYFSETQRNKGNFPGRFSGRQFSNSRSEMNVSTLELGDSALYLCASSSLGGAVTEAFFGQGTRLTVV.

The gene calls are TRBV5-4 and TRBJ2-1, with 7 bases matching TRBD2. With 0 bases clipped from V and 4 bases from J, the junction kept 16 bases outside the gene matches. This CDR3 contains 19 residues. The germline CDR1 and CDR2 sequences are SGHNT and YYREEE (reference sequence). DNA for the CDR3: TGTGCCAGCAGCTTGGGGACTAGATTTATCGGTTTTGTTTACAATGAGCAGTTCTTC. As protein: CASSLGTRFIGFVYNEQFF. The complete variable domain, with remaining parts taken from reference TRBV5-4 and TRBJ2-1, reads ETGVTQSPTHLIKTRGQQVTLRCSSQSGHNTVSWYQQALGQGPQFIFQYYREEENGRGNFPPRFSGLQFPNYSSELNVNALELDDSALYLCASSLGTRFIGFVYNEQFFGPGTRLTVL.

The rearrangement joins TRBV4-1 to TRBJ1-4; D gene uncertain. The CDR3 loop spans 14 amino acids. With 4 bases removed from V and 0 bases from J, the gap between germline ends came to 6 bases. Germline lookup yields CDR1 MGHRA and CDR2 YSYEKL. The CDR3 here is CASSPAATNEKLFF. Written as DNA, the CDR3 is TGCGCCAGCAGCCCAGCGGCAACTAATGAAAAACTGTTTTTT.

The chain is built from TRBV10-2 and TRBJ1-2; no firm D call. Germline V gives CDR1 WSHSY, CDR2 SAAADI. Trimming removed 6 bases at V and 0 bases at J, with 11 bases between. The CDR3 loop spans 14 amino acids. The CDR3 DNA follows: TGCGCCAGCAGCATGACGGGGTCTAACTATGGCTACACCTTC. Its translation: CASSMTGSNYGYTF.

This CDR3 is CASSPRTGQTSGNTIYF. In nucleotides, the CDR3 is TGCGCCAGCAGCCCCCGAACGGGACAGACCTCTGGAAACACCATATATTTT. The genes are TRBV5-1 and TRBJ1-3; TRBD1 matches at 7 bases. Per germline, CDR1 SGHRS and CDR2 YFSETQ. The ends lost 4 bases at V and 0 bases at J; junction bases unmatched: 10. This CDR3 has 17 residues.

This chain uses TRBV5-1 with TRBJ1-4, with TRBD1 matching over 10 bases. CDR1 SGHRS and CDR2 YFSETQ come from the germline V gene. Trimming at V came to 2 bases and at J to 8 bases, leaving 15 bases not matched to a gene. This CDR3 comprises 18 residues. The CDR3 reads CASSFGLRQGAVREKLFF. The CDR3 bases are TGCGCCAGCAGCTTTGGTCTAAGACAGGGGGCGGTCCGCGAAAAACTGTTTTTT. Combining the CDR3 with reference TRBV5-1 and TRBJ1-4 gives the whole variable domain KAGVTQTPRYLIKTRGQQVTLSCSPISGHRSVSWYQQTPGQGLQFLFEYFSETQRNKGNFPGRFSGRQFSNSRSEMNVSTLELGDSALYLCASSFGLRQGAVREKLFFGSGTQLSVL.

The sample holds one count of this clone. The chain couples TRBV4-1 to TRBJ2-3; D may be TRBD2 (6 bases). Between the trimmed V and J ends, which lost 4 bases and 2 bases, there was a span of 19 bases. This CDR3 comprises 17 residues. The germline V gene has CDR1 MGHRA and CDR2 YSYEKL. The CDR3 coding sequence is TGCGCCAGCAGCCCAACCCCGGAGGGTCTGAACACAGATACGCAGTATTTT. Protein product: CASSPTPEGLNTDTQYF.

This clone was detected once. V usage is TRBV5-1 and J usage is TRBJ2-3, with D maybe TRBD2 (5 bases). The CDR3 contains 15 residues. Germline V gives CDR1 SGHRS, CDR2 YFSETQ. V dropped 3 bases and J dropped 2 bases, with 13 bases sitting between them. The CDR3 DNA follows: TGCGCCAGCAGCTCCTTAGGCGGGTACACAGATACGCAGTATTTT. Translated: CASSSLGGYTDTQYF.

The rearrangement links TRBV6-5 to TRBJ2-1; D might be TRBD1 (6 bases). V dropped 4 bases and J dropped 8 bases, with 15 bases sitting between them. The CDR3 consists of 14 residues. Germline loops: CDR1 MNHEY, CDR2 SVGAGI. CDR3 nucleotide sequence: TGTGCCAGCAGTTTGGGGGCACCTAGGGATGAGCAGTTCTTC. It encodes CASSLGAPRDEQFF.

The chain combines TRBV2 with TRBJ1-2; TRBD1 agrees at 9 bases. Germline trimming cut 6 bases from V and 1 base from J; bases unmatched to any gene: 15. The V gene's germline CDR1 is SNHLY and CDR2 FYNNEI. The CDR3 has 18 residues. The CDR3 bases are TGTGCCAGCAGGGACGGTTCAAGGACAGGGGTGAATAACTATGGCTACACCTTC. Translation gives CASRDGSRTGVNNYGYTF.

The rearrangement joins TRBV2 to TRBJ1-5; a weak D match, TRBD1 (5 bases). Germline CDR1 SNHLY, CDR2 FYNNEI. V was trimmed by 6 bases and J by 2 bases, leaving 11 bases between them. The CDR3 is made up of 14 amino acids. The CDR3 DNA reads as TGTGCCAGCAGATCAGGGTCGGGCAATCAGCCCCAGCATTTT. It translates to CASRSGSGNQPQHF.

In its sample, this clone was seen a few times. CDR3 nucleotides: TGTGCCAGCAGCTTAGAAGTTAGGGGTGAGGCTTTCTTT. It codes for CASSLEVRGEAFF. The V and J genes are TRBV13 and TRBJ1-1, with D maybe TRBD1 (5 bases). The V gene's germline CDR1 is PRHDT and CDR2 FYEKMQ (reference sequence). V dropped 1 base and J dropped 11 bases, with 14 bases sitting between them. This CDR3 is 13 amino acids long.

The chain joins TRBV27 to TRBJ1-4; D is unresolved. CDR3 length: 16 residues. Germline V lookup: CDR1 MNHEY, CDR2 SMNVEV (reference sequence). Trimming removed 5 bases at V and 10 bases at J, with 23 bases between. CDR3 loop: CASSMTGPLPRTKLFF. CDR3 DNA: TGTGCCAGCAGTATGACGGGTCCGCTGCCCCGCACAAAACTGTTTTTT.

This rearrangement joins TRBV11-2 to TRBJ2-1, with TRBD2 identical over 13 bases. Germline values: CDR1 SGHAT, CDR2 FQNNGV. The J segment lost 6 bases and the V segment lost 5 bases, leaving 4 bases of the junction unmatched. The CDR3 has 15 amino acids. The CDR3 nucleotides are TGTGCCAGCAGCAAAGGACTAGCGGGAGCCAATGAGCAGTTCTTC. Its protein is CASSKGLAGANEQFF.